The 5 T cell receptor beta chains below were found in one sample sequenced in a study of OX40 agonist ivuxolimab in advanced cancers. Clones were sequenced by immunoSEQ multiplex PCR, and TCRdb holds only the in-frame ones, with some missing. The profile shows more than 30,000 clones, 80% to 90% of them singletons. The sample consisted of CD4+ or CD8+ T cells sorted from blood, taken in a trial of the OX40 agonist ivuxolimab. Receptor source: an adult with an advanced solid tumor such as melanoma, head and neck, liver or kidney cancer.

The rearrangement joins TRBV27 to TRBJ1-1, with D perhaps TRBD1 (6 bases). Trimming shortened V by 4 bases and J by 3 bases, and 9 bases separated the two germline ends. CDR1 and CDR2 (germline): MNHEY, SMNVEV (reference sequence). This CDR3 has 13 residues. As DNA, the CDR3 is TGTGCCAGCAGTTGGCAGGGGCACACTGAAGCTTTCTTT. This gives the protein CASSWQGHTEAFF.

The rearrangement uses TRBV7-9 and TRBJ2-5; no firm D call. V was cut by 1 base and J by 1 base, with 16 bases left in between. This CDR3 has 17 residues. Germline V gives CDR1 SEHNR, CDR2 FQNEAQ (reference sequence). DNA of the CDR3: TGTGCCAGCAGCTTAGAAGGGCTTGGATCAGCCCAAGAGACCCAGTACTTC. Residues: CASSLEGLGSAQETQYF.

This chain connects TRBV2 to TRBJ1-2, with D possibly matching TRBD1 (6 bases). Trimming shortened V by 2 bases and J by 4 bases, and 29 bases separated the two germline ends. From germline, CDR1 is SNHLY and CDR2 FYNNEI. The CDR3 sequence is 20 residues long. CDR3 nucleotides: TGTGCCAGCAGTGAACTACTTAGTGATACGATCCTACAGGGATTCTATGGCTACACCTTC. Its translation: CASSELLSDTILQGFYGYTF.

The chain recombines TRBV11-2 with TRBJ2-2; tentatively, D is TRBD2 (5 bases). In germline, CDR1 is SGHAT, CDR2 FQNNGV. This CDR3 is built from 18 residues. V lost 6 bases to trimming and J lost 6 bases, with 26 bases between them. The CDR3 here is CASSPYTTLSHGAGELFF. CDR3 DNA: TGTGCCAGCAGTCCGTACACTACCCTCTCCCACGGGGCCGGGGAGCTGTTTTTT.

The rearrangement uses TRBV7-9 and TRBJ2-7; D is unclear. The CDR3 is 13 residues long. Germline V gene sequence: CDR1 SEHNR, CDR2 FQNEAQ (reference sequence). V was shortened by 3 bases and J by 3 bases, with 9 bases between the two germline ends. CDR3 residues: CASSFSGFYEQYF. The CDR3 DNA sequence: TGTGCCAGCAGCTTCTCCGGGTTCTACGAGCAGTACTTC.